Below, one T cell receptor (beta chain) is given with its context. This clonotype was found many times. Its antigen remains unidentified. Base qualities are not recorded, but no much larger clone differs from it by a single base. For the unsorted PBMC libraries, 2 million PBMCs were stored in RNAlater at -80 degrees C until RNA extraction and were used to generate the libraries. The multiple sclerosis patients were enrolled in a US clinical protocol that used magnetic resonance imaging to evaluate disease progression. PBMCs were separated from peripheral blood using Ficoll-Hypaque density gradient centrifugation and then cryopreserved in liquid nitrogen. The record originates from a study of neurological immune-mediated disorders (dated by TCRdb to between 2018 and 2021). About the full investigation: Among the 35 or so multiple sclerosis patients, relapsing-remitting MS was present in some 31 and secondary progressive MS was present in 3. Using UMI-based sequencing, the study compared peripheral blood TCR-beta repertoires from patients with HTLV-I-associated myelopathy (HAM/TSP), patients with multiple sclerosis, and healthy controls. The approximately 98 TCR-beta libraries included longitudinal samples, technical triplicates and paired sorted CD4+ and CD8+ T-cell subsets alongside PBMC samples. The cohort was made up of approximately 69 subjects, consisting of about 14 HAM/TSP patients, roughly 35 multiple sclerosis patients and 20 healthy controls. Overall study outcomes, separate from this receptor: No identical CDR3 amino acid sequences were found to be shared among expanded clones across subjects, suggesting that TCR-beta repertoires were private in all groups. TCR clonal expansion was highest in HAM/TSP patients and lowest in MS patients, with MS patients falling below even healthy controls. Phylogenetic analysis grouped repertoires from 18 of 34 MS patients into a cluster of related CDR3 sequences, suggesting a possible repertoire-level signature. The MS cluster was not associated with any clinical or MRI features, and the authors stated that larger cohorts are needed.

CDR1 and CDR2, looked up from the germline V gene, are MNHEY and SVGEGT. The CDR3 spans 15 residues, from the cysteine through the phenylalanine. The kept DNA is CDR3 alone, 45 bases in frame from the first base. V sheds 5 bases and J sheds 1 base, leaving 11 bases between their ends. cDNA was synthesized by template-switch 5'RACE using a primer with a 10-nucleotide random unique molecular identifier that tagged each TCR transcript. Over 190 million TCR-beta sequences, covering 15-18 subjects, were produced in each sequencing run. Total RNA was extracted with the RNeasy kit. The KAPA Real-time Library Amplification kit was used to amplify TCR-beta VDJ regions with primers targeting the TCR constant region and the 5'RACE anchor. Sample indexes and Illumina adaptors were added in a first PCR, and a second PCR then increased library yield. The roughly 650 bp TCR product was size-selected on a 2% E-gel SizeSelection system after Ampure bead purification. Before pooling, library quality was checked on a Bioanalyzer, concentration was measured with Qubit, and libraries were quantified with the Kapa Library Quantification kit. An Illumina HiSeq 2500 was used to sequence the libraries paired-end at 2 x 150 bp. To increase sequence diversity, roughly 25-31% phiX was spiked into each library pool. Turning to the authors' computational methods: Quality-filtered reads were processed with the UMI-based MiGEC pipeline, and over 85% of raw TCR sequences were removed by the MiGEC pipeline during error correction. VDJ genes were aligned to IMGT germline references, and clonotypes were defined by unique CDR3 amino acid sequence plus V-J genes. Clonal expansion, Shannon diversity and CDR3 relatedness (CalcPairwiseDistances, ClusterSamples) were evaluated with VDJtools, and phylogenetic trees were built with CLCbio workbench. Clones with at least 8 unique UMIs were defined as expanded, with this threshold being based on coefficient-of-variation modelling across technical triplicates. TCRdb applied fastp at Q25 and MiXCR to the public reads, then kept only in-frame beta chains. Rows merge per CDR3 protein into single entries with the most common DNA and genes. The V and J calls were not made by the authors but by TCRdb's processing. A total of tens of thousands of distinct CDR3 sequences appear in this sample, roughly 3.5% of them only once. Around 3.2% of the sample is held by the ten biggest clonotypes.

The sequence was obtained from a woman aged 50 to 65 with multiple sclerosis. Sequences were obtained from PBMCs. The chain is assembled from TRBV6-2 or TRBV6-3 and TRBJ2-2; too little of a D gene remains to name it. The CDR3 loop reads CASSSWYRNTGELFF. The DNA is TGTGCCAGCAGTAGTTGGTACCGGAACACCGGGGAGCTGTTTTTT.